Listed here are 32 T cell receptor beta chains from one sample, sequenced in a study of OX40 agonist ivuxolimab in advanced cancers. TCRdb's table, derived via immunoSEQ multiplex PCR, lists solely in-frame clones and lacks some. The sample records fewer than 100,000 clones, more than 75% being singletons. The sequences come from CD4+ or CD8+ T cells sorted from blood, collected in a trial of the OX40 agonist ivuxolimab. The receptors derive from an adult with an advanced solid tumor such as melanoma, head and neck, liver or kidney cancer.

The chain employs TRBV7-2 and TRBJ2-7; 13 positions agree with TRBD2. The CDR3 runs 16 residues. V shed 2 bases, J shed 2 bases, and the junction held 3 bases outside the gene matches. The germline CDR1 and CDR2 sequences are SGHTA and FQGNSA. CDR3 nucleotide sequence: TGTGCCAGCAGCTTAACTAGCGGGAGGGCTACCTACGAGCAGTACTTC. This translates into CASSLTSGRATYEQYF.

This clone has a handful of counts. This chain links TRBV15 with TRBJ2-7; D possibly matches TRBD1 or TRBD2 (6 bases each). The CDR3 totals 15 residues. V lost 4 bases to trimming and J lost 5 bases, with 18 bases between them. Per the germline V gene, CDR1 is LNHNV and CDR2 is YYDKDF (reference sequence). The CDR3 here is CATSTGEQGRHEQYF. The DNA of the CDR3 is TGTGCCACCAGCACCGGGGAGCAGGGGAGGCACGAGCAGTACTTC.

V gene TRBV28 combines with J gene TRBJ2-4; D may match TRBD1 or TRBD2 (5 bases each). Germline V gene lookup returns CDR1 MDHEN and CDR2 SYDVKM. The CDR3 runs to 15 residues. V lost 3 bases and J 5 bases, leaving 14 bases between the germline ends. In DNA, the CDR3 is TGTGCCAGCAGTTTGGCAGGGAGAGGCGAAAACATTCAGTACTTC. Translated: CASSLAGRGENIQYF. Combining the CDR3 with reference TRBV28 and TRBJ2-4 gives the whole variable domain DVKVTQSSRYLVKRTGEKVFLECVQDMDHENMFWYRQDPGLGLRLIYFSYDVKMKEKGDIPEGYSVSREKKERFSLILESASTNQTSMYLCASSLAGRGENIQYFGAGTRLSVL.

The chain has TRBV11-2 and TRBJ1-1, with 7 bases aligning to TRBD1. The V and J ends lost 5 bases and 4 bases, in that order; junction bases with no gene match: 4. Per germline, CDR1 SGHAT and CDR2 FQNNGV. The CDR3 length is 13 residues. In nucleotides, the CDR3 is TGTGCCAGCAGCCAATACAGGGGCACTGAAGCTTTCTTT. This encodes CASSQYRGTEAFF. Based on the CDR3 plus reference TRBV11-2 and TRBJ1-1, the full variable domain is EAGVAQSPRYKIIEKRQSVAFWCNPISGHATLYWYQQILGQGPKLLIQFQNNGVVDDSQLPKDRFSAERLKGVDSTLKIQPAKLEDSAVYLCASSQYRGTEAFFGQGTRLTVV.

The genes are TRBV10-2 and TRBJ2-2; 8 bases are a match to TRBD1. CDR1 and CDR2 (germline): WSHSY, SAAADI. V lost 3 bases to trimming and J lost 7 bases; unmatched junction nucleotides: 7. CDR3 length: 15 residues. CDR3: CASSESGGAVGELFF. For the CDR3, the DNA is TGCGCCAGCAGTGAATCAGGGGGCGCGGTCGGGGAGCTGTTTTTT.

This clone was recorded a few times. The chain combines TRBV5-4 with TRBJ2-5; 9 bases are a match to TRBD2. Germline CDR1 SGHNT, CDR2 YYREEE (reference sequence). The CDR3 length is 14 residues. V lost 2 bases and J lost 4; bases outside the gene matches: 3. The CDR3 nucleotides are TGTGCCAGCAGCTTCCGTAGCGGGAGAGAGACCCAGTACTTC. As protein: CASSFRSGRETQYF.

In its sample, this clone was seen once. The rearrangement uses TRBV27 and TRBJ1-2; TRBD1 is a possible D gene (5 bases). The germline CDR1 and CDR2 sequences are MNHEY and SMNVEV (reference sequence). CDR3 length equals 12 residues. V lost 10 bases, J lost 0 bases, and 9 bases lay in between. CDR3 nucleotides: TGTGCCACCCGACAGACTAACTATGGCTACACCTTC. Protein sequence: CATRQTNYGYTF.

This clone was detected a few times. Germline and junction disagree at one end, which may indicate a read error. V is TRBV5-1 and J is TRBJ2-7; D is unresolved. CDR1 and CDR2 (germline): SGHRS, YFSETQ. This CDR3 has 13 amino acids. The DNA for the CDR3 is TGCGCCAGCAGCTTGGGTACAGACTGGGTATCGTTTTTC. It encodes CASSLGTDWVSFF.

DNA for the CDR3: TGTGCCAGTAGTACCACAAGCGGGGCCTACGAGCAGTACTTC. It encodes CASSTTSGAYEQYF. The rearrangement links TRBV19 to TRBJ2-7, with TRBD2 identical over 7 bases. Germline CDR1 is LNHDA and CDR2 is SQIVND (reference sequence). The V gene end was trimmed by 4 bases and the J gene end by 2 bases; junction bases not matched to a gene: 5. CDR3 length equals 14 residues.

The chain couples TRBV27 to TRBJ2-1; 10 positions agree with TRBD2. Germline V lookup: CDR1 MNHEY, CDR2 SMNVEV (reference sequence). The CDR3 has 16 residues. The J segment lost 7 bases and the V segment lost 4 bases, leaving 10 bases of the junction unmatched. CDR3 region: CASSSTRAGGRNEQFF. DNA of the CDR3: TGTGCCAGCAGTTCTACTCGAGCGGGGGGGAGAAATGAGCAGTTCTTC.

The genes are TRBV5-4 and TRBJ2-1; a weak D match, TRBD2 (6 bases). Trimming stripped 7 bases from V and 9 bases from J, with 11 bases between. The germline gives CDR1 SGHNT, CDR2 YYREEE (reference sequence). This CDR3 has 11 residues. The CDR3 DNA is TGTGCCAGCTTCGGGGGAGGTGAGCAGTTCTTC. This codes for CASFGGGEQFF. The full variable domain, its missing parts supplied by reference TRBV5-4 and TRBJ2-1, is ETGVTQSPTHLIKTRGQQVTLRCSSQSGHNTVSWYQQALGQGPQFIFQYYREEENGRGNFPPRFSGLQFPNYSSELNVNALELDDSALYLCASFGGGEQFFGPGTRLTVL.

The chain joins TRBV5-1 to TRBJ2-7; D possibly uses TRBD1 or TRBD2 (7 bases each). Deletions cut 0 bases from V and 6 bases from J, with 22 bases between. This CDR3 is 17 amino acids long. Germline lookup yields CDR1 SGHRS and CDR2 YFSETQ. As DNA, the CDR3 is TGCGCCAGCAGCTTGGGACTTCGACAGGGAGGGGGCTCCGAGCAGTACTTC. This translates into CASSLGLRQGGGSEQYF.

The chain has TRBV4-2 and TRBJ1-5; 9 positions match TRBD1. Germline CDR1 reads LGHNA; CDR2 reads YNFKEQ. After removal of 5 bases from V and 6 bases from J, the junction contained 8 bases not matched to a gene. This CDR3 has 15 residues. The CDR3 region is CASSLQGATGQPQHF. The CDR3 DNA follows: TGTGCCAGCAGCTTACAGGGGGCAACCGGTCAGCCCCAGCATTTT.

The rearrangement links TRBV28 to TRBJ2-5, with D maybe TRBD1 (6 bases). Trimming stripped 6 bases from V and 5 bases from J, with 10 bases between. Germline loops: CDR1 MDHEN, CDR2 SYDVKM. CDR3 length: 12 residues. CDR3 DNA: TGTGCCAGCAGGGGGGCGGGCGAGACCCAGTACTTC. Amino acid sequence: CASRGAGETQYF.

The chain joins TRBV13 to TRBJ2-3; TRBD2 is a possible D gene (6 bases). The germline CDR1 and CDR2 sequences are PRHDT and FYEKMQ (reference sequence). The CDR3 runs 15 residues. Trimming cost V 5 bases and J 0 bases, with 12 bases left between them. The DNA of the CDR3 is TGTGCCAGCAGCCCCGGAGGGCCAAGCACAGATACGCAGTATTTT. Amino acid sequence: CASSPGGPSTDTQYF.

This rearrangement joins TRBV5-4 to TRBJ1-1; D is possibly TRBD1 (5 bases). Germline values: CDR1 SGHNT, CDR2 YYREEE (reference sequence). Deletions cut 0 bases from V and 11 bases from J, with 14 bases between. The CDR3 is made up of 13 amino acids. CDR3 coding DNA: TGTGCCAGCAGCTTGGCGATGGGGCGCGTCGCTTTCTTT. Protein sequence: CASSLAMGRVAFF.

The chain links TRBV10-2 to TRBJ1-5, with D hard to call. CDR3 length: 13 residues. The germline CDR1 and CDR2 sequences are WSHSY and SAAADI. V shed 9 bases and J shed 2 bases, with 11 bases lying between them. The CDR3 DNA is TGCGCCAGTACGGACGTGGGCAATCAGCCCCAGCATTTT. Its translation: CASTDVGNQPQHF.

The chain joins TRBV27 to TRBJ1-6, with D possibly being TRBD1 (6 bases). V was clipped by 6 bases and J by 1 base, with 16 bases between them. The CDR3 runs to 17 residues. CDR1 MNHEY and CDR2 SMNVEV come from the germline V gene (reference sequence). CDR3 sequence (DNA): TGTGCCAGCAGGAGGGACACATCCAAATCCTATAATTCACCCCTCCACTTT. Translation gives CASRRDTSKSYNSPLHF.

Only one count was recorded for this clone. This rearrangement joins TRBV11-2 to TRBJ2-1, with TRBD2 as a possible D gene (7 bases). Germline-derived CDR1 and CDR2 are SGHAT and FQNNGV. The CDR3 has 16 amino acids. Trimming removed 0 bases from V and 2 bases from J, with 11 bases in between. CDR3 residues: CASSLDAGAAYNEQFF. The CDR3 coding sequence is TGTGCCAGCAGCTTAGATGCGGGGGCCGCCTACAATGAGCAGTTCTTC.

The V gene is TRBV6-5, the J gene TRBJ2-7; D uncertain. V was pared by 7 bases and J by 0 bases, with 13 bases between. This CDR3 comprises 14 residues. Germline V lookup: CDR1 MNHEY, CDR2 SVGAGI. In nucleotides, the CDR3 is TGTGCCAGCAACTCAATGGGATCCTCCTACGAGCAGTACTTC. It yields the protein CASNSMGSSYEQYF.

This chain uses TRBV7-2 with TRBJ2-3, with no clear D. CDR3 length: 17 residues. Germline loops: CDR1 SGHTA, CDR2 FQGNSA. The germline V and J ends were trimmed by 1 base and 4 bases, with 18 bases remaining between them. The CDR3 protein is CASSLVRWTIGADTQYF. The CDR3 nucleotides are TGTGCCAGCAGCTTAGTCCGTTGGACCATAGGCGCAGATACGCAGTATTTT.

The CDR3 DNA sequence: TGTGCCAGCCCGGCCTACACCTTC. As protein: CASPAYTF. The chain combines TRBV6-1 with TRBJ1-2; D is uncertain. V was cut by 8 bases and J by 10 bases, with 5 bases left in between. CDR3 length equals 8 residues. Germline CDR1 MNHNS, CDR2 SASEGT.

J is TRBJ2-4 and V is TRBV30, with D hard to call. The CDR3 loop spans 15 amino acids. Germline CDR1 GTSNPN, CDR2 SVGIG (reference sequence). Deletions cut 2 bases from V and 2 bases from J, with 13 bases between. In DNA, the CDR3 is TGTGCCTGGAGTTCCTCCGGGCCATCCAAAAACATTCAGTACTTC. Amino acids: CAWSSSGPSKNIQYF.

This chain connects TRBV28 to TRBJ1-6; possibly TRBD1 for D (5 bases). Germline-derived CDR1 and CDR2 are MDHEN and SYDVKM. CDR3 length: 15 residues. V lost 3 bases and J lost 6, with 12 bases in between. CDR3 in DNA: TGTGCCAGCAGTTTTAGCAGGGTTGTTAATTCACCCCTCCACTTT. Translated, it gives CASSFSRVVNSPLHF.

This clone was seen a single time. The chain employs TRBV19 and TRBJ1-5; tentatively, D is TRBD1 (6 bases). In germline, CDR1 is LNHDA, CDR2 SQIVND (reference sequence). This CDR3 is 15 amino acids long. V gave up 8 bases and J gave up 0 bases, with 14 bases separating them. CDR3 DNA sequence: TGTGCCAGTCGTCCGGGACATTATAGCAATCAGCCCCAGCATTTT. This encodes CASRPGHYSNQPQHF.

The rearrangement uses TRBV6-1 and TRBJ2-3; 7 bases line up with TRBD2. This CDR3 spans 14 amino acids. Germline V lookup: CDR1 MNHNS, CDR2 SASEGT. The J segment lost 0 bases and the V segment lost 6 bases, leaving 3 bases of the junction unmatched. The CDR3 DNA is TGTGCCAGCAGGCGGGGGACTAGCACAGATACGCAGTATTTT. This encodes CASRRGTSTDTQYF.

The genes are TRBV29-1 and TRBJ2-7, with D perhaps being TRBD1 or TRBD2 (5 bases each). The CDR3 runs 12 residues. Between the trimmed V and J ends, which lost 5 bases and 1 base, there was a span of 9 bases. CDR1 is SQVTM, CDR2 ANQGSEA, per germline. The chain's CDR3 is CSVRDPSYEQYF. The CDR3 region has the DNA TGCAGCGTTCGGGACCCTTCCTACGAGCAGTACTTC.

The chain joins TRBV19 to TRBJ1-4; D is uncertain. CDR1 and CDR2 (germline): LNHDA, SQIVND (reference sequence). Trimming removed 4 bases from V and 3 bases from J, with 3 bases in between. This CDR3 has 12 amino acids. The CDR3 DNA follows: TGTGCCAGTAGTAGGGCTAATGAAAAACTGTTTTTT. This encodes CASSRANEKLFF.

This sequence joins TRBV7-2 and TRBJ2-5; the match to TRBD1 covers 7 bases. The germline gives CDR1 SGHTA, CDR2 FQGNSA. CDR3 size: 15 residues. J gave up 3 bases and V 5 bases, and 9 bases lay outside the gene matches. CDR3 nucleotides: TGTGCCAGCAGCCCCCAACAGGACAGGAAAGAGACCCAGTACTTC. It is translated as CASSPQQDRKETQYF.

This sequence joins TRBV18 and TRBJ2-5, with TRBD1 matching 9 bases. The junction had 3 bases not matched to a gene; V was cut back by 0 bases and J by 4 bases. This CDR3 contains 15 residues. Germline lookup yields CDR1 KGHSH and CDR2 LQKENI. Here the CDR3 DNA reads TGTGCCAGCTCACCACCTACAGGGGGCACAGAGACCCAGTACTTC. Encoded protein: CASSPPTGGTETQYF.

V usage is TRBV19 and J usage is TRBJ1-2; tentative D call: TRBD1 (5 bases). Germline CDR1 LNHDA, CDR2 SQIVND (reference sequence). CDR3 length: 15 amino acids. V was cut by 4 bases and J by 5 bases, with 17 bases left in between. CDR3 loop: CASSTSTGVLYGYTF. The CDR3 nucleotides read TGTGCCAGTAGTACGTCTACGGGGGTACTTTATGGCTACACCTTC.

CDR3 coding DNA: TGCGCCAGCAGCCAAGAGGCGACACTTATTCTGGTTAAGCAGTACTTC. Translating it yields CASSQEATLILVKQYF. This chain links TRBV4-1 with TRBJ2-7; no firm D call. CDR3 length equals 16 residues. V lost 0 bases and J 8 bases, leaving 20 bases between the germline ends. Germline loops: CDR1 MGHRA, CDR2 YSYEKL.